This passage covers 8 T cell receptor beta chains from one sample sequenced in a study of blood T cell repertoires in COVID-19. Profiled with immunoSEQ multiplex PCR; TCRdb holds only in-frame clones, not every one. Among 250,000 or so clones listed, about 91% were seen once. Sequencing used peripheral blood. These receptors were taken from a woman in her 40s who had recovered from COVID-19.

This clone was observed once. The chain links TRBV7-2 to TRBJ2-3; 8 nucleotides agree with TRBD2. The CDR3 length is 16 residues. Germline V gene lookup returns CDR1 SGHTA and CDR2 FQGNSA. V gave up 2 bases and J gave up 1 base; unmatched junction bases: 5. CDR3 bases: TGTGCCAGCAGCTTATTAGCGGGATGGGGCACAGATACGCAGTATTTT. Its protein is CASSLLAGWGTDTQYF.

CDR3 coding DNA: TGCGCCAGCAGCTTGGGGGACATCATAGGTTCAGATACGCAGTATTTT. It yields the protein CASSLGDIIGSDTQYF. This chain uses TRBV5-1 with TRBJ2-3; possibly TRBD1 for D (6 bases). The V gene's germline CDR1 is SGHRS and CDR2 YFSETQ. Trimming removed 0 bases from V and 4 bases from J, with 15 bases in between. The CDR3 covers 16 residues.

The gene calls are TRBV9 and TRBJ2-1, with 7 bases fitting TRBD2. CDR1 and CDR2 from the germline V gene are SGDLS and YYNGEE. V lost 1 base and J lost 9; bases outside the gene matches: 7. The CDR3 consists of 14 residues. For the CDR3, the DNA is TGTGCCAGCAGCGTAAAGCGGGGTCAGGGTGAGCAGTTCTTC. It specifies CASSVKRGQGEQFF.

The V and J genes are TRBV2 and TRBJ2-5; D is uncertain. The V end lost 7 bases, the J end lost 1 base, and 10 bases lay between the germline ends. The CDR3 length is 13 residues. Germline V gene sequence: CDR1 SNHLY, CDR2 FYNNEI. DNA of the CDR3: TGTGCCAGCAAGCCGCAAACCCAAGAGACCCAGTACTTC. Amino acid sequence: CASKPQTQETQYF.

This CDR3 is CAWSGDRGNTIYF. The CDR3 nucleotides read TGTGCCTGGAGTGGCGACAGAGGAAACACCATATATTTT. The rearrangement uses TRBV30 and TRBJ1-3; D is possibly TRBD1 (5 bases). Between the trimmed V and J ends, which lost 1 base and 4 bases, there was a span of 8 bases. This CDR3 spans 13 amino acids. The germline V gene has CDR1 GTSNPN and CDR2 SVGIG (reference sequence).

A few counts support this clone. The V and J genes are TRBV10-3 and TRBJ1-1, with 8 bases matching TRBD1. V trimming: 10 bases; J trimming: 8 bases; junction bases outside the gene matches: 12. The CDR3 consists of 13 residues. Germline V gene lookup returns CDR1 ENHRY and CDR2 SYGVKD. The CDR3 loop reads CATQPGGAEEAFF. CDR3 nucleotide sequence: TGTGCCACGCAACCAGGGGGCGCGGAGGAAGCTTTCTTT.

Worth noting for this clone: At one end, the junction sequence differs from germline, possibly due to a read error. The chain links TRBV12-3 or TRBV12-4 to TRBJ2-5, with TRBD1 matching over 9 bases. There are 12 residues in the CDR3. The CDR3 nucleotides read TGTGCCAGCAGTTTGGGGGGGGGACAGGGTCACTTC. As protein: CASSLGGGQGHF.

This clone was detected a few times. The V call is TRBV2, the J call TRBJ2-5, with 9 bases identical to TRBD2. The germline V gene has CDR1 SNHLY and CDR2 FYNNEI. V dropped 3 bases and J dropped 2; count of bases not matched to a gene: 13. This CDR3 is 18 amino acids long. The CDR3: CASSDLIAGAVGQETQYF. CDR3 DNA sequence: TGTGCCAGCAGTGACCTAATAGCGGGGGCCGTGGGGCAAGAGACCCAGTACTTC. The full variable domain, rest sourced from reference TRBV2 and TRBJ2-5, is EPEVTQTPSHQVTQMGQEVILRCVPISNHLYFYWYRQILGQKVEFLVSFYNNEISEKSEIFDDQFSVERPDGSNFTLKIRSTKLEDSAMYFCASSDLIAGAVGQETQYFGPGTRLLVL.